This T cell receptor (beta chain) was sequenced during a study of early T cells in non-severe SARS-CoV-2 infection. Overall study context: Sequencing of unsorted whole blood was done on bulk RNA, leaving chains unpaired.

General study findings and limits: VDJdb-based annotation leaned toward anti-spike CD8 responses and missed private and CD4 specificities.

Germline trimming cut 5 bases from V and 0 bases from J; bases unmatched to any gene: 4. Germline V lookup: CDR1 LNHDA, CDR2 SQIVND (reference sequence). This CDR3 has 15 amino acids. Researchers attached unique molecular identifiers to individual cDNA molecules. TCRdb re-called the 5' RACE reads with MiXCR, one entry per CDR3 protein. The table includes under 60,000 distinct CDR3 sequences, 7.5% to 9% detected once. This clonotype turned up a few times. What it binds is unknown. The origin of this receptor is an adult who was a healthcare worker with PCR-confirmed SARS-CoV-2 infection or an uninfected control (not recorded which). The chain is built from TRBV19 and TRBJ2-3; 8 bases fit TRBD2. Material: whole blood, obtained at baseline. CDR3 region: CASSFLAGSTDTQYF. The CDR3 region has the DNA TGTGCCAGTAGTTTCTTAGCGGGGAGCACAGATACGCAGTATTTT.